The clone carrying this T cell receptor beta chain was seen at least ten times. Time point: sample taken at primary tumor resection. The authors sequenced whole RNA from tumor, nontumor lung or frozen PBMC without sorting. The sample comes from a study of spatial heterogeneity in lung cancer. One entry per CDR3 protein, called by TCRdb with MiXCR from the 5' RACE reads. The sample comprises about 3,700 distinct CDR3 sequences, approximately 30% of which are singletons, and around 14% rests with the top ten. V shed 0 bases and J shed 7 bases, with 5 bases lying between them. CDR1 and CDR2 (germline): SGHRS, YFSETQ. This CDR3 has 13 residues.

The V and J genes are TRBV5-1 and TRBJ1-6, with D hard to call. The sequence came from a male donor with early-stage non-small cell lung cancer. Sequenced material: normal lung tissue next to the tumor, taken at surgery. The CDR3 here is CASSLEGNSPLHF. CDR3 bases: TGCGCCAGCAGCTTGGAAGGGAATTCACCCCTCCACTTT.